This is a list of T cell receptor beta chains from one sample in a study of blood T cell repertoires in COVID-19. Produced via immunoSEQ multiplex PCR; TCRdb's table is partial and in-frame only. The table lists a few hundred thousand clones, around 89% of them singletons. Sequenced material: PBMCs or T cells enriched from blood (not recorded which). These TCRs come from a woman between 18 and 29 years old who had recovered from COVID-19. CDR3s include the opening cysteine and the closing phenylalanine or tryptophan. The D gene is left open where the match is weak. The listing skips clone size in some rows; elsewhere it reads once, few, many or a size class.

size: NA
D: NA
V: TRBV4-1
J: TRBJ1-5
CDR3: CASSQDRASNQPQHF
DNA: TGCGCCAGCAGCCAAGACAGGGCAAGCAATCAGCCCCAGCATTTT

size: NA
D: TRBD1
V: TRBV5-4
J: TRBJ1-2
CDR3: CASSRGQGANYGYTF
DNA: TGTGCCAGCAGCAGGGGACAGGGGGCTAACTATGGCTACACCTTC

size: NA
D: TRBD1
V: TRBV9
J: TRBJ1-3
CDR3: CASSVDEGARGNTIYF
DNA: TGTGCCAGCAGCGTAGACGAGGGGGCGCGAGGAAACACCATATATTTT

size: few
D: TRBD1
V: TRBV7-2
J: TRBJ1-1
CDR3: CASSWTTGGGTEAFF
DNA: TGTGCCAGCAGCTGGACGACAGGGGGCGGGACTGAAGCTTTCTTT

size: NA
D: NA
V: TRBV7-9
J: TRBJ2-5
CDR3: CASSLLELETQYF
DNA: TGTGCCAGCAGCTTATTGGAGTTGGAGACCCAGTACTTC

size: NA
D: NA
V: TRBV10-2
J: TRBJ1-1
CDR3: CASGEPVGSEAFF
DNA: TGCGCCAGCGGGGAGCCCGTCGGATCTGAAGCTTTCTTT

size: NA
D: TRBD1
V: TRBV7-3
J: TRBJ1-1
CDR3: CASSGQTGGLGVAFF
DNA: TGTGCCAGCAGCGGCCAGACAGGGGGTCTTGGTGTGGCTTTCTTT

size: NA
D: TRBD1
V: TRBV19
J: TRBJ2-1
CDR3: CASSPRGQGSYNEQFF
DNA: TGTGCCAGTAGTCCCCGAGGACAGGGCTCCTACAATGAGCAGTTCTTC

size: NA
D: NA
V: TRBV30
J: TRBJ1-1
CDR3: CAWSPRVTWTEAFF
DNA: TGTGCCTGGAGTCCGAGGGTTACGTGGACTGAAGCTTTCTTT

size: NA
D: NA
V: TRBV7-6
J: TRBJ1-6
CDR3: CASNVGSSNSPLHF
DNA: TGTGCCAGCAATGTCGGTAGTAGTAATTCACCCCTCCACTTT

size: NA
D: NA
V: TRBV24-1
J: TRBJ1-3
CDR3: CATSPGTGNTIYF
DNA: TGTGCCACCAGTCCAGGGACTGGAAACACCATATATTTT